The 19 T cell receptor beta chains in this list originate from one sample, sequenced in a study of identifying expanded T cells in peripheral blood. TCRdb keeps only in-frame clones here, not all; method: immunoSEQ multiplex PCR. Of around 90,000 clones listed, 88% are singletons. The sample consisted of blood. The origin of the receptors is a person between 18 and 70 years old in good health.

This chain uses TRBV19 with TRBJ1-1; 7 bases map to TRBD1. Trimming at V came to 5 bases and at J to 0 bases, leaving 6 bases not matched to a gene. The CDR3 contains 15 residues. CDR1 and CDR2 from the germline V gene are LNHDA and SQIVND (reference sequence). CDR3 amino acids: CASSALDRVNTEAFF. As DNA, the CDR3 is TGTGCCAGTAGTGCCCTCGACAGGGTGAACACTGAAGCTTTCTTT.

This chain uses TRBV28 with TRBJ2-7, with 8 positions matching TRBD1. This CDR3 comprises 14 residues. In germline, CDR1 is MDHEN, CDR2 SYDVKM. J lost 5 bases, V lost 3 bases, and 6 bases had no gene match. The CDR3 sequence is CASSFDRGVDEQYF. The CDR3 DNA is TGTGCCAGCAGTTTTGACAGGGGAGTCGACGAGCAGTACTTC.

V gene TRBV5-1 combines with J gene TRBJ2-7; TRBD1 matches at 11 bases. The germline gives CDR1 SGHRS, CDR2 YFSETQ. CDR3 length: 14 amino acids. J lost 7 bases, V lost 4 bases, and 7 bases had no gene match. The CDR3 DNA reads as TGCGCCAGCAGCCTCGGACAGGGGGCTAGGGAGCAGTACTTC. This encodes CASSLGQGAREQYF. The whole variable domain, filled in from reference TRBV5-1 and TRBJ2-7, reads KAGVTQTPRYLIKTRGQQVTLSCSPISGHRSVSWYQQTPGQGLQFLFEYFSETQRNKGNFPGRFSGRQFSNSRSEMNVSTLELGDSALYLCASSLGQGAREQYFGPGTRLTVT.

J is TRBJ2-5 and V is TRBV6-5; 8 positions match TRBD1. From germline, CDR1 is MNHEY and CDR2 SVGAGI. The trim removed 4 bases at V and 5 bases at J, leaving 12 bases unmatched. This CDR3 is 16 amino acids long. The CDR3 DNA reads as TGTGCCAGCAGTTTCCACCGGACAGGGAGTGGCGAGACCCAGTACTTC. Its protein is CASSFHRTGSGETQYF.

The CDR3 is CASSERGGFSTDTQYF. The DNA of the CDR3 is TGTGCCAGCAGTGAGCGGGGGGGCTTCAGCACAGATACGCAGTATTTT. The J gene is TRBJ2-3, the V gene TRBV6-1; TRBD2 agrees at 9 bases. The CDR3 runs 16 residues. Germline CDR1 MNHNS, CDR2 SASEGT. J was trimmed by 0 bases and V by 3 bases; bases with no gene match: 4.

The chain couples TRBV6-6 to TRBJ2-7; D may be TRBD1 (6 bases). The germline CDR1 and CDR2 sequences are MNHNY and SVGAGI (reference sequence). This CDR3 region has 14 residues. Trimming removed 0 bases at V and 6 bases at J, with 12 bases between. CDR3 loop: CASSYSHRAGEQYF. In nucleotides, the CDR3 is TGTGCCAGCAGTTACTCGCACAGGGCGGGCGAGCAGTACTTC.

This rearrangement joins TRBV5-4 to TRBJ1-1; D ambiguous. Trimming removed 0 bases at V and 2 bases at J, with 8 bases between. Germline V gene sequence: CDR1 SGHNT, CDR2 YYREEE (reference sequence). This CDR3 spans 14 amino acids. CDR3 residues: CASSLVSANTEAFF. CDR3 DNA sequence: TGTGCCAGCAGCTTGGTGTCAGCCAACACTGAAGCTTTCTTT.

The chain links TRBV27 to TRBJ2-7, with 9 bases matching TRBD1. The CDR3 runs to 15 residues. Germline V CDR1 and CDR2: MNHEY, SMNVEV (reference sequence). V lost 6 bases to trimming and J lost 1 base; unmatched junction nucleotides: 7. CDR3 DNA: TGTGCCAGCAGATCCCCCGGGACAGGGTCCTACGAGCAGTACTTC. It is translated as CASRSPGTGSYEQYF.

V gene TRBV29-1 combines with J gene TRBJ1-4; D might be TRBD1 (6 bases). Germline assignment: CDR1 SQVTM and CDR2 ANQGSEA. Trimming stripped 0 bases from V and 17 bases from J, with 16 bases between. The CDR3 is 12 residues long. CDR3: CSVEDGRTDIFF. The CDR3 DNA follows: TGCAGCGTTGAAGACGGTAGGACAGATATTTTTTTT.

The count of this clone is one. This chain links TRBV7-2 with TRBJ1-2; D unclear. Trimming took off 1 base at V and 0 bases at J, with 15 bases between the two ends. From germline, CDR1 is SGHTA and CDR2 FQGNSA. The CDR3 is 17 residues long. CDR3 protein: CASSLGRVQLANYGYTF. The CDR3 DNA reads as TGTGCCAGCAGCTTAGGAAGGGTCCAGTTAGCTAACTATGGCTACACCTTC.

The chain combines TRBV29-1 with TRBJ1-4; tentatively, D is TRBD1 (5 bases). CDR3 length: 10 amino acids. V shed 6 bases and J shed 7 bases, with 6 bases lying between them. Germline CDR1 and CDR2: SQVTM and ANQGSEA. CDR3 in amino acids: CSVQGEKLFF. The CDR3 bases are TGCAGCGTCCAGGGTGAAAAACTGTTTTTT. Complete variable domain (other parts from reference TRBV29-1 and TRBJ1-4): SAVISQKPSRDICQRGTSLTIQCQVDSQVTMMFWYRQQPGQSLTLIATANQGSEATYESGFVIDKFPISRPNLTFSTLTVSNMSPEDSSIYLCSVQGEKLFFGSGTQLSVL.

The chain couples TRBV9 to TRBJ2-6; D unclear. CDR1 is SGDLS, CDR2 YYNGEE, per germline. V lost 2 bases, J lost 2 bases, and 17 bases lay in between. The CDR3 consists of 18 residues. CDR3 sequence reads: CASSVQTASWAGANVLTF. The CDR3 DNA sequence: TGTGCCAGCAGCGTTCAAACAGCATCATGGGCTGGGGCCAACGTCCTGACTTTC.

The chain links TRBV7-9 to TRBJ2-2; the match to TRBD1 covers 9 bases. V was clipped by 5 bases and J by 6 bases; unmatched bases: 4. Germline assignment: CDR1 SEHNR and CDR2 FQNEAQ (reference sequence). This CDR3 is built from 14 residues. CDR3 coding DNA: TGTGCCAGCAGCATACGGACAGGGGCCGGGGAGCTGTTTTTT. Its protein product is CASSIRTGAGELFF. Complete variable domain (other parts from reference TRBV7-9 and TRBJ2-2): DTGVSQNPRHKITKRGQNVTFRCDPISEHNRLYWYRQTLGQGPEFLTYFQNEAQLEKSRLLSDRFSAERPKGSFSTLEIQRTEQGDSAMYLCASSIRTGAGELFFGEGSRLTVL.

The chain joins TRBV18 to TRBJ2-2, with D tentatively TRBD1 or TRBD2 (6 bases each). CDR1 KGHSH and CDR2 LQKENI come from the germline V gene. Deletions cut 6 bases from V and 2 bases from J, with 16 bases between. The CDR3 spans 16 residues. The CDR3 DNA reads TGTGCCAGCTCCCTCAAGGGGGGAGGCAACACCGGGGAGCTGTTTTTT. This sequence encodes CASSLKGGGNTGELFF. Full variable domain (outside the CDR3, taken from reference TRBV18 and TRBJ2-2): NAGVMQNPRHLVRRRGQEARLRCSPMKGHSHVYWYRQLPEEGLKFMVYLQKENIIDESGMPKERFSAEFPKEGPSILRIQQVVRGDSAAYFCASSLKGGGNTGELFFGEGSRLTVL.

The chain links TRBV6-4 to TRBJ2-2, with a weak D call TRBD1 (5 bases). The CDR3 runs 15 residues. Germline V gene data show CDR1 as MRHNA and CDR2 as SNTAGT. The ends were cut back, 2 bases at V and 6 bases at J, with 13 bases in the middle. CDR3 loop: CASSDGREVSGELFF. The DNA of the CDR3 is TGTGCCAGCAGTGACGGCAGGGAAGTATCCGGGGAGCTGTTTTTT.

The rearrangement uses TRBV28 and TRBJ1-4; D possibly corresponds to TRBD1 (5 bases). Germline V gene sequence: CDR1 MDHEN, CDR2 SYDVKM. Trimming cost V 3 bases and J 8 bases, with 22 bases left between them. This CDR3 comprises 17 residues. CDR3 DNA sequence: TGTGCCAGCAGTTTTCCCGGGGGGGTAGGGGTAGGGGAAAAACTGTTTTTT. Residues: CASSFPGGVGVGEKLFF.

In the case of this clone: One junction end does not reproduce the germline sequence, and a read error may be involved. The V gene is TRBV27, the J gene TRBJ1-6; TRBD1 might be the D (6 bases). The V gene's germline CDR1 is MNHEY and CDR2 SMNVEV (reference sequence). The CDR3 loop spans 15 amino acids. This CDR3 is CASNLSWGRSSPLHF. The CDR3 nucleotides read TGTGCCAGCAATTTAAGTTGGGGGCGAAGTTCACCCCTCCACTTT.

This rearrangement joins TRBV5-1 to TRBJ2-1, with 10 bases lining up with TRBD2. Germline V lookup: CDR1 SGHRS, CDR2 YFSETQ. J lost 7 bases, V lost 4 bases, and 8 bases had no gene match. The CDR3 is made up of 15 amino acids. The CDR3: CASSPGGSGGNEQFF. CDR3 sequence (DNA): TGCGCCAGCAGCCCCGGGGGTAGCGGGGGGAATGAGCAGTTCTTC.

The chain employs TRBV4-3 and TRBJ2-7; TRBD1 matches 8 bases. The CDR3 is 17 amino acids. Germline lookup yields CDR1 LGHNA and CDR2 YSLEER. The V and J ends lost 0 bases and 0 bases, in that order; junction bases with no gene match: 7. The chain's CDR3 is CASSQDPPGTGSYEQYF. DNA for the CDR3: TGCGCCAGCAGCCAAGACCCGCCCGGGACAGGCTCCTACGAGCAGTACTTC.